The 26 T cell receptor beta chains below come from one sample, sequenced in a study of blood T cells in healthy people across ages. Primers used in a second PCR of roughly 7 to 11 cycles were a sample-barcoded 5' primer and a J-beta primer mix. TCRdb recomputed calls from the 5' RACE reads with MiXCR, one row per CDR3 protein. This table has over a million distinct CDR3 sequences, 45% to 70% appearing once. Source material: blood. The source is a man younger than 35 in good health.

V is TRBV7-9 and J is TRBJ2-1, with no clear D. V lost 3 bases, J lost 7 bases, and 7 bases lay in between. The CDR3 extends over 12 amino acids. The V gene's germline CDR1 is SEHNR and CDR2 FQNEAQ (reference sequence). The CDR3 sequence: CASSFPFNEQFF. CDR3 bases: TGTGCCAGCAGCTTTCCTTTTAATGAGCAGTTCTTC.

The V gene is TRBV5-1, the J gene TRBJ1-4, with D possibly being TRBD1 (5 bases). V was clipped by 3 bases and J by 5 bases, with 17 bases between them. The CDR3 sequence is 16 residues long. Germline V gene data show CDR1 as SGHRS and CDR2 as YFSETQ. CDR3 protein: CASSWDPGRPNEKLFF. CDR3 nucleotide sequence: TGCGCCAGCAGCTGGGACCCGGGACGTCCGAATGAAAAACTGTTTTTT.

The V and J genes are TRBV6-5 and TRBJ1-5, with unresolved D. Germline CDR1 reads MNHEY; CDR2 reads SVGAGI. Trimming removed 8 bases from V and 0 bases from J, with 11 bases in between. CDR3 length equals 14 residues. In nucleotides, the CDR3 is TGTGCCAGCGGCAGCGATGGTAGCAATCAGCCCCAGCATTTT. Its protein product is CASGSDGSNQPQHF.

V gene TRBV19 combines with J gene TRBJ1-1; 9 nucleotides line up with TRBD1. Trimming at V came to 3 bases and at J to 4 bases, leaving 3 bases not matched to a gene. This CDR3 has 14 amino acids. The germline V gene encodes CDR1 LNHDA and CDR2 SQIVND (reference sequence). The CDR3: CASSMGQGVTEAFF. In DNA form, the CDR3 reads TGTGCCAGTAGTATGGGACAGGGTGTCACTGAAGCTTTCTTT.

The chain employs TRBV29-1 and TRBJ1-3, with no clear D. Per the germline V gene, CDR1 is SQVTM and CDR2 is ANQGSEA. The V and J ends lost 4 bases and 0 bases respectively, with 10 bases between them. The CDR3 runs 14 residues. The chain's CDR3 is CSVAAAFSGNTIYF. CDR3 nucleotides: TGCAGCGTTGCGGCTGCCTTCTCTGGAAACACCATATATTTT. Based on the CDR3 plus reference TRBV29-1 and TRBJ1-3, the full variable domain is SAVISQKPSRDICQRGTSLTIQCQVDSQVTMMFWYRQQPGQSLTLIATANQGSEATYESGFVIDKFPISRPNLTFSTLTVSNMSPEDSSIYLCSVAAAFSGNTIYFGEGSWLTVV.

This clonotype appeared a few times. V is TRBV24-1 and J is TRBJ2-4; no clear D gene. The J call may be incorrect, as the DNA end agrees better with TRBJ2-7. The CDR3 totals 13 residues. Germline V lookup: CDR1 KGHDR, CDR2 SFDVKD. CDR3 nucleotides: TGTGCCACCAGTGATTCGGACCAGTCCGAGCAGTACTTC. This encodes CATSDSDQSEQYF.

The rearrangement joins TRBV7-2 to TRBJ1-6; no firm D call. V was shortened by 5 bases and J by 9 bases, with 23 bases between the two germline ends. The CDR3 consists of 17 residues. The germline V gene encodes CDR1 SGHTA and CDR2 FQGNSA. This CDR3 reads CASSVPKTPGQPSPLHF. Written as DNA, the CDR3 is TGTGCCAGCAGCGTACCCAAGACTCCGGGCCAACCTTCACCCCTCCACTTT.

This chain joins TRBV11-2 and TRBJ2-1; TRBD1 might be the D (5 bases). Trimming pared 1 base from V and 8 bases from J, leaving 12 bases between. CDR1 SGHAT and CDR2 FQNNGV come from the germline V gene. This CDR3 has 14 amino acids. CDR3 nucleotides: TGTGCCAGCAGCTTAGTAATAGGGGTCGATGAGCAGTTCTTC. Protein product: CASSLVIGVDEQFF.

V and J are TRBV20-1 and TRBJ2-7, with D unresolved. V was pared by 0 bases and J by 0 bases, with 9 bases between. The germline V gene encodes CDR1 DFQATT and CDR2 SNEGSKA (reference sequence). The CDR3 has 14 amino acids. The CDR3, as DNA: TGCAGTGCTAGAGATGGGCACTACTCCTACGAGCAGTACTTC. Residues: CSARDGHYSYEQYF.

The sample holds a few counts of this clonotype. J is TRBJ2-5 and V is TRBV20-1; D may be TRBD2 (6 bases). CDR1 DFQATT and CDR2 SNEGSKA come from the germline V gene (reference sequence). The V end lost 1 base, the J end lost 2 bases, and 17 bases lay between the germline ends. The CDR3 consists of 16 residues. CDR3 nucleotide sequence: TGCAGTGCTAGAGTCCAGACGGCGGGGAATCAAGAGACCCAGTACTTC. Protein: CSARVQTAGNQETQYF.

DNA of the CDR3: TGTGCCAGCAGTGATCAGGGGGCTCTACGCGGCGAGCAGTACTTC. Its translation is CASSDQGALRGEQYF. The rearrangement links TRBV25-1 to TRBJ2-5, with TRBD1 matching over 8 bases. With the DNA end fitting TRBJ2-7 better, the J assignment may be wrong. This CDR3 contains 15 residues. The V gene's germline CDR1 is MGHDK and CDR2 SYGVNS.

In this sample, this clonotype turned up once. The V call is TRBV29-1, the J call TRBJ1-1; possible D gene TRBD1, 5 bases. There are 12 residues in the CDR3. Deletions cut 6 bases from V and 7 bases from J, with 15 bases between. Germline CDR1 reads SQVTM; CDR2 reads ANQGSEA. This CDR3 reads CSVAEGRHEAFF. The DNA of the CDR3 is TGCAGCGTGGCGGAGGGGAGGCATGAAGCTTTCTTT.

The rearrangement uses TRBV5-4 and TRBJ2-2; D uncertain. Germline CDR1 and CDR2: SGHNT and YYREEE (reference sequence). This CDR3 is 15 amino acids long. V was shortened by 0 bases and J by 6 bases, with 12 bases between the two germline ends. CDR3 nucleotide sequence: TGTGCCAGCAGCTTGGACCCCTCAAGCGCCGGGGAGCTGTTTTTT. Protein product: CASSLDPSSAGELFF.

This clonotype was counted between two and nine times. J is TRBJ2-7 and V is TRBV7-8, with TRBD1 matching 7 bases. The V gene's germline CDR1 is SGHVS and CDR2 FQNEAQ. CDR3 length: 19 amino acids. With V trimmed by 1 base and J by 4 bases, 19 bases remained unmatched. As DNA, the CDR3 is TGTGCCAGCAGCTTAGTTCTTTACAGGGGAATTGTTTTTCGGTACGAGCAGTACTTC. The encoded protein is CASSLVLYRGIVFRYEQYF. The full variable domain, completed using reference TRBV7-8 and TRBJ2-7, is GAGVSQSPRYKVAKRGQDVALRCDPISGHVSLFWYQQALGQGPEFLTYFQNEAQLDKSGLPSDRFFAERPEGSVSTLKIQRTQQEDSAVYLCASSLVLYRGIVFRYEQYFGPGTRLTVT.

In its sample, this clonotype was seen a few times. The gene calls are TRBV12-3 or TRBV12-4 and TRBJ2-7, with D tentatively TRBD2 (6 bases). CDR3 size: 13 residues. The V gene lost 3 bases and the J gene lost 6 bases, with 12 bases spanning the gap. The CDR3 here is CASSLLATVEQYF. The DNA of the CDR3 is TGTGCCAGCAGTTTGCTAGCGACCGTCGAGCAGTACTTC.

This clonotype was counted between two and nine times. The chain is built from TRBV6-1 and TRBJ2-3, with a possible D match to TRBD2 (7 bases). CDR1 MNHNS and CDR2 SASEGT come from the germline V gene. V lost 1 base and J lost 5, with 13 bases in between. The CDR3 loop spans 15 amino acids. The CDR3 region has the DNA TGTGCCAGCAGTGAAGGCCGGGGGGCGGTAGATACGCAGTATTTT. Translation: CASSEGRGAVDTQYF.

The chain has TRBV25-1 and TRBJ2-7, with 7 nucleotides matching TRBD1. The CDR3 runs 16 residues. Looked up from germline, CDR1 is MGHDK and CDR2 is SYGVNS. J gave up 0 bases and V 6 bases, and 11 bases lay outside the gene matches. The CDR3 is CASSDGSGTASYEQYF. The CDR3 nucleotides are TGTGCCAGCAGCGATGGGTCCGGGACAGCCTCCTACGAGCAGTACTTC.

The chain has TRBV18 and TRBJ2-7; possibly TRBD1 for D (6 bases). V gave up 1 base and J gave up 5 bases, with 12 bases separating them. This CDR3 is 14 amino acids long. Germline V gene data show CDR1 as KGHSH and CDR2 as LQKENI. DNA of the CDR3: TGTGCCAGCTCACCACAGGGGGACAAGAACGAGCAGTACTTC. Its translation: CASSPQGDKNEQYF.

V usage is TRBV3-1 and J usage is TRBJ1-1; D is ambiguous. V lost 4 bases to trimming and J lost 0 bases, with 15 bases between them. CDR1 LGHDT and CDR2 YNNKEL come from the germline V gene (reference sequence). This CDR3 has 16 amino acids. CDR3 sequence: CASSPPVDTMNTEAFF. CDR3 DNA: TGTGCCAGCAGCCCTCCCGTTGACACCATGAACACTGAAGCTTTCTTT.

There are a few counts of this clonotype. CDR3 in amino acids: CASSQMGPSVLAGGNNEQFF. The DNA for the CDR3 is TGTGCCAGCAGCCAAATGGGGCCCTCGGTCCTAGCGGGTGGGAACAATGAGCAGTTCTTC. The V call is TRBV4-2, the J call TRBJ2-1, with 8 bases fitting TRBD2. Germline V lookup: CDR1 LGHNA, CDR2 YNFKEQ. With 2 bases clipped from V and 5 bases from J, the junction kept 20 bases outside the gene matches. The CDR3 consists of 20 residues.

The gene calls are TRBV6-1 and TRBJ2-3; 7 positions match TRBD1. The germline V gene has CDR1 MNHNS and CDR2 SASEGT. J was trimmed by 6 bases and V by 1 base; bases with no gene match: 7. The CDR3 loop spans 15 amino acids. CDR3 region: CASSEDPGTADTQYF. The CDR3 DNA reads TGTGCCAGCAGTGAAGATCCCGGGACAGCCGATACGCAGTATTTT.

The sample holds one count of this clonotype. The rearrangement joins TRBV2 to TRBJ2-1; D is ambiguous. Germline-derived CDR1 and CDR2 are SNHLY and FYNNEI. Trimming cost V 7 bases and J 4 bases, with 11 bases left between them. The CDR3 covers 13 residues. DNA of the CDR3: TGTGCCAGCAAGGAGAATTCATACAATGAGCAGTTCTTC. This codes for CASKENSYNEQFF.

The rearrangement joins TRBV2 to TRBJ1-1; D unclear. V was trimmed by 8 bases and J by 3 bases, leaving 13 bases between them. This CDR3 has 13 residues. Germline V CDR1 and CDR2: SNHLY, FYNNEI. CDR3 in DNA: TGTGCCAGCGGGTGGGAGGTAGACACTGAAGCTTTCTTT. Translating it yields CASGWEVDTEAFF.

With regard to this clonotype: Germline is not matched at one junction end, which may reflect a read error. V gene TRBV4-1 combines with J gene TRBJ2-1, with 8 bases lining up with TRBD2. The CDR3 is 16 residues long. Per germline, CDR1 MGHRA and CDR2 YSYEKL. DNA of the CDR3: TGCGCCAGCAGCCAAGATCCCCGGGGGGGAGCCAATGGGCAGTTCTTC. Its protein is CASSQDPRGGANGQFF.

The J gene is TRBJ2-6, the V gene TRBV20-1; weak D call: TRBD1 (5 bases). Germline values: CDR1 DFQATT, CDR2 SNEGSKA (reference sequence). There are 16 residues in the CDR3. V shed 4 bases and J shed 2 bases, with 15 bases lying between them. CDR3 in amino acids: CSATAQGKPGANVLTF. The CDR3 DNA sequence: TGCAGTGCTACAGCCCAGGGTAAGCCTGGGGCCAACGTCCTGACTTTC.

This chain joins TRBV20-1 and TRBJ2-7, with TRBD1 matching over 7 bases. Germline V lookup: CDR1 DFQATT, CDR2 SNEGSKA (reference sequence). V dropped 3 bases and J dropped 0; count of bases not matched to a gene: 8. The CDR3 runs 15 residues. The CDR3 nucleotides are TGCAGTGCTAGGTCCCGGGACAGAGCCTCCTACGAGCAGTACTTC. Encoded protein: CSARSRDRASYEQYF.